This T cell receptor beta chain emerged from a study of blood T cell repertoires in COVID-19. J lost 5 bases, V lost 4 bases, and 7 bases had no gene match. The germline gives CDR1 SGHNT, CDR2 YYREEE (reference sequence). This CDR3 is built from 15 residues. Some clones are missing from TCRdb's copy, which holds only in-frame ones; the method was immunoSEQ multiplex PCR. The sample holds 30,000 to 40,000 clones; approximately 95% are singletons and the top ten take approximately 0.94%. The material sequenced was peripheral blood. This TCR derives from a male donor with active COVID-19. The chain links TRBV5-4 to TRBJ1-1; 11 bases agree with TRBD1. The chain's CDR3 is CASSEPGQGGTEAFF. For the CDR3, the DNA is TGTGCCAGCAGCGAACCGGGACAGGGGGGGACTGAAGCTTTCTTT.